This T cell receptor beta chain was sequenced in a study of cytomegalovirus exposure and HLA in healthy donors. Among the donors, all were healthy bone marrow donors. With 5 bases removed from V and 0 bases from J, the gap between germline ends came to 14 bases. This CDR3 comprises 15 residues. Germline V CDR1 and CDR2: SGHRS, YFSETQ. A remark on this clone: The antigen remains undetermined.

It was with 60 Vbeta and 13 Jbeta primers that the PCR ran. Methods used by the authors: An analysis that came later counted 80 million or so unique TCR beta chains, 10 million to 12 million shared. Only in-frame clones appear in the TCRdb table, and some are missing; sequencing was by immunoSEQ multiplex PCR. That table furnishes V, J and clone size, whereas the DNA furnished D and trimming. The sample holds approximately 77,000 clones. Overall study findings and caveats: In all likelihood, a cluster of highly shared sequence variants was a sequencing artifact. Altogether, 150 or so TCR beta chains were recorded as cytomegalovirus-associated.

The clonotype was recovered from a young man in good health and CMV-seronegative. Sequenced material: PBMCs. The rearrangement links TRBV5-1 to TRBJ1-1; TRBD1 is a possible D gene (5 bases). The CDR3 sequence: CASRDTLKMNTEAFF. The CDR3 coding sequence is TGCGCCAGCAGGGACACGCTTAAAATGAACACTGAAGCTTTCTTT.